The sequence of this TCR beta chain was determined in a study of shared clonotypes between healthy human individuals. Into CD45RA+ naive and CD45RA-negative memory subsets, the CD4+ cells were split. Clones were read by immunoSEQ multiplex PCR, and TCRdb kept only the in-frame ones, dropping some. Of under 2,500,000 clones listed, almost 96% were seen once; the top ten hold less than 0.15%. V shed 6 bases, J shed 3 bases, and the junction held 6 bases outside the gene matches. Germline V lookup: CDR1 LNHDA, CDR2 SQIVND (reference sequence). CDR3 length: 17 residues. What was sequenced was naive CD4+ T cells sorted from blood. Stated subset: CD45RA+ positively selected. The source is a man aged 18 to 29 in good health. The chain uses TRBV19 and TRBJ2-6; TRBD1 agrees at 12 bases. The CDR3 protein is CASRPGQGAGGANVLTF. The CDR3, as DNA: TGTGCCAGTAGACCGGGACAGGGGGCTGGTGGGGCCAACGTCCTGACTTTC.